A few counts support the clone carrying this TCR beta chain. Its cognate antigen is unknown. This table comes from immunoSEQ multiplex PCR, and its TCRdb copy is limited to in-frame clones, with some not included. Of 1,500 to 2,000 clones detected, around 86% appear once; the ten largest clones hold 2%. This sample stems from a study of neoadjuvant nivolumab and ipilimumab in lung cancer. The overall study: The combination arm added day-1 ipilimumab 1 mg/kg to nivolumab 3 mg/kg on days 1, 15, 29. Regarding the study as a whole: From pretherapy to surgery, tumor richness and clonality rose with dual therapy. TCR sequencing covered a small number of samples.

V was clipped by 2 bases and J by 0 bases, with 0 bases between them. The germline V gene encodes CDR1 SGHVS and CDR2 FNYEAQ. The CDR3 runs to 12 residues. This specimen was adjacent normal lung tissue, taken after neoadjuvant nivolumab, alone or with ipilimumab, at or shortly before surgery. The rearrangement joins TRBV7-6 to TRBJ2-3; D is undetermined. This clonotype was sampled from an adult with non-small cell lung cancer. CDR3 residues: CASSLSTDTQYF. For the CDR3, the DNA is TGTGCCAGCAGCTTAAGCACAGATACGCAGTATTTT.